This entry is about one T cell receptor beta chain. Its target is not known. The treatment here: roughly ten-day PBMC culture with coronavirus spike peptide pools or control peptides (ViraFEST assay). Using peptide pools, antigen-specific T cells were expanded in ViraFEST before TCRs were sequenced. PBMCs, plated at roughly 2 million per well, were grown in the presence of around 10 IU/ml IL-2 and roughly 9.6 ug/ml peptide pools. Oncomine TCR Beta short-read sequencing was applied to DNA from cultured CD4+ T cells. Each CDR3 protein is one row after TCRdb ran MiXCR on the PCR reads. The table has under 25,000 distinct CDR3 sequences, 40% seen once. Trimming removed 10 bases from V and 3 bases from J, with 17 bases in between. The CDR3 has 14 residues. Looked up from germline, CDR1 is SEHNR and CDR2 is FQNEAQ (reference sequence). The data were obtained in a study of vaccination and CD4 T cells after COVID-19. Study summary: SARS-CoV-2, HCoV-NL63, HCoV-OC43 and HCoV-229E supplied the overlapping spike peptides used to stimulate cells.

The rearrangement links TRBV7-9 to TRBJ2-3, with TRBD2 as a possible D gene (6 bases). This specimen was CD4+ T cells from blood, cultured in vitro, taken after SARS-CoV-2 vaccination. The receptor was derived from a human donor who had recovered from COVID-19. For the CDR3, the DNA is TGTGCCACCCAGGAGGGGTGGGGTACAGATACGCAGTATTTT. It yields the protein CATQEGWGTDTQYF. The variable domain in full, completed from reference TRBV7-9 and TRBJ2-3, reads DTGVSQNPRHKITKRGQNVTFRCDPISEHNRLYWYRQTLGQGPEFLTYFQNEAQLEKSRLLSDRFSAERPKGSFSTLEIQRTEQGDSAMYLCATQEGWGTDTQYFGPGTRLTVL.